These 3 T cell receptor beta chains came from one sample sequenced in a study of blood T cells in healthy people across ages (dated by TCRdb to the mid-2010s). Receptors were amplified or captured by 5' RACE. TCRdb shows the sequencer as Illumina HiSeq 2500. A second PCR of roughly 6 to 11 cycles was run with a J-beta primer mix and a sample-barcoded 5' primer. Using fastp at Q25 and MiXCR, TCRdb reprocessed the public reads and kept productive beta chains. Each entry merges the rows of one CDR3 protein and shows their most common DNA and genes. The table for this sample lists around 650,000 distinct CDR3 sequences; around 43% of them were counted only once. The ten largest clones capture about 32% of the sample. What was sequenced was blood. The receptors stem from an older man in good health.

This chain uses TRBV11-2 with TRBJ2-1; 10 positions agree with TRBD2. The CDR3 covers 15 residues. Germline lookup yields CDR1 SGHAT and CDR2 FQNNGV. The J segment lost 5 bases and the V segment lost 2 bases, leaving 3 bases of the junction unmatched. CDR3 residues: CASSLNSGRHNEQFF. The DNA of the CDR3 is TGTGCCAGCAGCTTAAATAGCGGGAGGCACAATGAGCAGTTCTTC.

This rearrangement joins TRBV7-2 to TRBJ2-7; 7 nucleotides align to TRBD1. The germline V gene has CDR1 SGHTA and CDR2 FQGNSA. The CDR3 contains 14 residues. Trimming removed 5 bases from V and 6 bases from J; junction bases left unmatched: 10. This chain's CDR3 is CASSPSPTGVEQYF. The CDR3 DNA reads as TGTGCCAGCAGCCCATCCCCTACAGGGGTCGAGCAGTACTTC.

The V gene is TRBV6-2 or TRBV6-3, the J gene TRBJ2-2, with 13 bases matching TRBD2. V lost 5 bases and J lost 6; bases outside the gene matches: 3. The germline V gene has CDR1 MNHEY and CDR2 SVGEGT. The CDR3 is 15 residues long. The CDR3 protein is CASSQGLAGAGELFF. The CDR3 DNA reads as TGTGCCAGCAGTCAAGGACTAGCGGGAGCCGGGGAGCTGTTTTTT.